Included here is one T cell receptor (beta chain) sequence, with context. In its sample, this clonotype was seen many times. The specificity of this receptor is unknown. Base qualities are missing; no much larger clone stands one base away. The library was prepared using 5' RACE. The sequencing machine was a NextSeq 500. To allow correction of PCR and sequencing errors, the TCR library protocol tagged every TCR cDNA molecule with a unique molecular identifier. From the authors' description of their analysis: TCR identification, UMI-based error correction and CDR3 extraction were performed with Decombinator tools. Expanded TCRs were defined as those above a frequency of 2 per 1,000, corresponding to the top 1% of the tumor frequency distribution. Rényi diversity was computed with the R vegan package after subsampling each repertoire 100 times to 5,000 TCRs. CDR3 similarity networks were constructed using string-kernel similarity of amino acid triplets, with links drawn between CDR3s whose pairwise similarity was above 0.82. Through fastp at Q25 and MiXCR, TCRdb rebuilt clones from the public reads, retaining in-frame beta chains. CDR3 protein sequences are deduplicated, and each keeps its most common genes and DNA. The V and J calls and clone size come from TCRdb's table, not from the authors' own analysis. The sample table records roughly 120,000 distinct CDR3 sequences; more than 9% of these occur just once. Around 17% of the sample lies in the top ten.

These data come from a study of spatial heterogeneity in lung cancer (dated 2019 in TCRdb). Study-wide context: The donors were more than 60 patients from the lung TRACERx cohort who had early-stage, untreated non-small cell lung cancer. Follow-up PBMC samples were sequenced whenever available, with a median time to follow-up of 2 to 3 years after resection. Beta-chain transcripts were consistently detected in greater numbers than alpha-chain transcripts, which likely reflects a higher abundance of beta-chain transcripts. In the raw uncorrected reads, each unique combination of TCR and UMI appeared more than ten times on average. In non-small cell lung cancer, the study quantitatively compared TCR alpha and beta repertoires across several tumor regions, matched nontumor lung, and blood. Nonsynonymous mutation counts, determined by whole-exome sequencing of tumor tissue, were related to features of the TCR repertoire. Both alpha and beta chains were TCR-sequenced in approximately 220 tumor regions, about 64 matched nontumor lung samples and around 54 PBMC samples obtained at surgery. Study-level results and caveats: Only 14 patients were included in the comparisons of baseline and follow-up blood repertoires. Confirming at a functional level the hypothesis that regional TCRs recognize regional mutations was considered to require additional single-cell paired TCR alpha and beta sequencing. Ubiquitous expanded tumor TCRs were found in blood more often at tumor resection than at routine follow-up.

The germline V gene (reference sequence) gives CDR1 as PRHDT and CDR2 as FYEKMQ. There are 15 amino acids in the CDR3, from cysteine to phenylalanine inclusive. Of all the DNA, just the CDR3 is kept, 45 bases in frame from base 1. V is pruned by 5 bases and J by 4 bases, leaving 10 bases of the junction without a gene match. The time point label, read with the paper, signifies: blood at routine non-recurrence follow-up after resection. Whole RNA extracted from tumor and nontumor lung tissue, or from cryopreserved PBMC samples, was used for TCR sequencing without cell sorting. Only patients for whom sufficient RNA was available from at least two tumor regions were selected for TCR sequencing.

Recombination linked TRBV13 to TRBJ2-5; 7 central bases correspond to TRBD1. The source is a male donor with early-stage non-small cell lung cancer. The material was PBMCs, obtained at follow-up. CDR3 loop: CASSTQTRGRETQYF. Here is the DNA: TGTGCCAGCAGCACTCAGACCAGGGGGAGAGAGACCCAGTACTTC.